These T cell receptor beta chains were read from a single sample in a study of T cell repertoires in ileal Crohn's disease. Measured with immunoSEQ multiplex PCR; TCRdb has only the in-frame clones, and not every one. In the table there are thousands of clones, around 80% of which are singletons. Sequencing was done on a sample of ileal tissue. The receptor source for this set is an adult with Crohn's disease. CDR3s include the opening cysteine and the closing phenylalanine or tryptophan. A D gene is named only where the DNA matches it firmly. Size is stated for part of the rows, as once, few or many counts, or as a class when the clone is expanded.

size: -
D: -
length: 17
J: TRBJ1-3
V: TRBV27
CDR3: CASRQSWGRGSGNTIYF
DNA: TGTGCCAGCAGACAAAGTTGGGGCAGGGGCTCTGGAAACACCATATATTTT

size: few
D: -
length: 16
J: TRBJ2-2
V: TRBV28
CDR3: CASSSLGVVNTGELFF
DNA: TGTGCCAGCAGTTCCCTCGGGGTAGTGAACACCGGGGAGCTGTTTTTT

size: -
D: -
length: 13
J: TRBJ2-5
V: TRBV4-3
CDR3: CASSRDFQETQYF
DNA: TGCGCCAGCAGCCGGGACTTCCAAGAGACCCAGTACTTC

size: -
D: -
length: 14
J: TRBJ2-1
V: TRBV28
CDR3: CASSFAYSYNEQFF
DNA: TGTGCCAGCAGCTTCGCCTACTCCTACAATGAGCAGTTCTTC

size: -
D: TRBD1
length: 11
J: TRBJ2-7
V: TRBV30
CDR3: CAWQGAYEQYF
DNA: TGTGCCTGGCAGGGGGCCTACGAGCAGTACTTC

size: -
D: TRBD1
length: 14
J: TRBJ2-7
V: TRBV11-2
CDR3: CASSRQGFGYEQYF
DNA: TGTGCCAGCAGCCGACAGGGTTTTGGCTACGAGCAGTACTTC

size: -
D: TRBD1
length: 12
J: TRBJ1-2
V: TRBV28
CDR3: CASSTGGRGYTF
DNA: TGTGCCAGCAGTACAGGGGGGAGAGGCTACACCTTC

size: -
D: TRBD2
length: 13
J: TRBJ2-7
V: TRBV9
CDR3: CASSVDPSGEQYF
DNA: TGTGCCAGCAGCGTAGACCCTAGCGGCGAGCAGTACTTC

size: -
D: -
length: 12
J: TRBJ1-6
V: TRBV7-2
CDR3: CASSFSTGPLHF
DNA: TGTGCCAGCAGCTTTTCCACTGGACCCCTCCACTTT

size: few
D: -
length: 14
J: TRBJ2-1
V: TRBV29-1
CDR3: CSVAVLAVKNEQFF
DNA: TGCAGCGTTGCGGTACTAGCAGTTAAAAATGAGCAGTTCTTC

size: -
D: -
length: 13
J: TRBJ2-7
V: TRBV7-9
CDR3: CAISRTNSYEQYF
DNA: TGTGCGATCTCTCGGACAAACTCCTACGAGCAGTACTTC

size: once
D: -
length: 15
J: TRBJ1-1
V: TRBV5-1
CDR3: CASSLQSDLNTEAFF
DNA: TGCGCCAGCAGCTTACAATCCGACTTGAACACTGAAGCTTTCTTT

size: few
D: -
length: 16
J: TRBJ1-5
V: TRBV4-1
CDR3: CASSQEPGYSNQPQHF
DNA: TGCGCCAGCAGCCAAGAACCAGGGTATAGCAATCAGCCCCAGCATTTT

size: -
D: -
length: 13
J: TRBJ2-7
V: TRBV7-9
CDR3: CASSLQGTHEQYF
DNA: TGTGCCAGCAGCTTACAGGGTACCCACGAGCAGTACTTC

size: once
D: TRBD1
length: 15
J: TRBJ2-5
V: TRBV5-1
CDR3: CASSPGTGLRETQYF
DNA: TGCGCCAGCAGCCCAGGGACAGGGCTAAGGGAGACCCAGTACTTC

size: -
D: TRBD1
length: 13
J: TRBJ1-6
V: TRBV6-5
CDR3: CASGDPGQLTLHF
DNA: TGTGCCAGCGGGGACCCGGGACAGTTAACCCTCCACTTT

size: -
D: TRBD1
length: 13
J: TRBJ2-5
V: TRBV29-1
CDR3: CSVVQGAQETQYF
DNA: TGCAGCGTTGTGCAGGGGGCCCAAGAGACCCAGTACTTC

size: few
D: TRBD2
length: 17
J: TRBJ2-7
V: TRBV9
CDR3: CASSPGLDGGIGYEQYF
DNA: TGTGCCAGCAGCCCGGGCCTGGACGGGGGGATAGGCTACGAGCAGTACTTC

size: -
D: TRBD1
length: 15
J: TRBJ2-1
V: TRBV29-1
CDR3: CSVGGGQGALNEQFF
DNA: TGCAGCGTCGGTGGGGGACAGGGGGCGTTGAATGAGCAGTTCTTC

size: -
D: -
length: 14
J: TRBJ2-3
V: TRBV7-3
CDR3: CASSFSGGADTQYF
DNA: TGTGCCAGCAGCTTCTCCGGAGGGGCAGATACGCAGTATTTT

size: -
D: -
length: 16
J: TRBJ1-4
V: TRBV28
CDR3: CASTATTPRVGEKLFF
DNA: TGTGCCAGCACCGCCACCACGCCCAGGGTGGGGGAAAAACTGTTTTTT

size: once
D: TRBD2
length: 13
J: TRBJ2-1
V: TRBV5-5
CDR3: CASSLEWGGEQFF
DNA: TGTGCCAGCAGCTTGGAATGGGGGGGTGAGCAGTTCTTC

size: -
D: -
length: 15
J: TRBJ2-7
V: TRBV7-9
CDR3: CASSLGGTGEVEQYF
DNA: TGTGCCAGCAGCTTAGGGGGAACAGGGGAGGTCGAGCAGTACTTC

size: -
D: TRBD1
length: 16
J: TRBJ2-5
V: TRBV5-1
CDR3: CASSLQGQGARKTQYF
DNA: TGCGCCAGCAGCTTGCAGGGACAGGGGGCTAGAAAGACCCAGTACTTC

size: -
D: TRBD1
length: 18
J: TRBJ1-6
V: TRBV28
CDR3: CASSFPPEGAGRNSPLHF
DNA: TGTGCCAGCAGTTTCCCCCCCGAGGGGGCAGGAAGGAATTCACCCCTCCACTTT

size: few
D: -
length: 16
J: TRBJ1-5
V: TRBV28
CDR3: CASSPPRGSSNQPQHF
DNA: TGTGCCAGCAGTCCCCCTCGGGGGTCTAGCAATCAGCCCCAGCATTTT

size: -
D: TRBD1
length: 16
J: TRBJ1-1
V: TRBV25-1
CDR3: CASSARQGAANTEAFF
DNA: TGTGCCAGCAGTGCTCGACAGGGGGCCGCGAACACTGAAGCTTTCTTT

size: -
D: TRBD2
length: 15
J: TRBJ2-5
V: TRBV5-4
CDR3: CASSSTSGGGETQYF
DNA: TGTGCCAGCAGCTCGACTAGCGGGGGAGGAGAGACCCAGTACTTC

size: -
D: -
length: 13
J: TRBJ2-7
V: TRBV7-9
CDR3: CASSPLASYEQYF
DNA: TGTGCCAGCAGCCCACTAGCTTCCTACGAGCAGTACTTC

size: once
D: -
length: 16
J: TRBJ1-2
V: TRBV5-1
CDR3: CASSIYTGSLNYGYTF
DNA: TGCGCCAGCAGCATTTATACGGGGAGTCTAAACTATGGCTACACCTTC

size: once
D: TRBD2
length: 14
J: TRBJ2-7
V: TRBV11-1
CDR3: CASSKGLADYEQYF
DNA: TGTGCCAGCTCAAAAGGGCTAGCGGACTACGAGCAGTACTTC

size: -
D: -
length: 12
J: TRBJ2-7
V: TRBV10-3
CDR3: CAIGGWDYEQYF
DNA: TGTGCCATCGGGGGCTGGGACTACGAGCAGTACTTC

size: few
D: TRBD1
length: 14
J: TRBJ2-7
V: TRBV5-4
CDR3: CASSLAGRGREQYF
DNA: TGTGCCAGCAGCTTGGCGGGCAGGGGGCGGGAGCAGTACTTC

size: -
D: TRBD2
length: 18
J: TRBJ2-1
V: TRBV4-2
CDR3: CASRGGLAGAQSTNEQFF
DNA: TGTGCCAGCAGGGGGGGACTAGCGGGAGCTCAATCTACCAATGAGCAGTTCTTC

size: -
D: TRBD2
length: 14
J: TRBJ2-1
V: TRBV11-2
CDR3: CASSTSGRDSEQFF
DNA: TGTGCCAGCAGCACTAGCGGGAGAGACAGTGAGCAGTTCTTC

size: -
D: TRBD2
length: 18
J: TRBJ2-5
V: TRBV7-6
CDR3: CASSLRVSGGNQQETQYF
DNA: TGTGCCAGCAGCTTACGGGTCAGCGGGGGGAACCAACAAGAGACCCAGTACTTC

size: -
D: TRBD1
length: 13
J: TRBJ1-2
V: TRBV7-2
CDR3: CASSLQGAGGYTF
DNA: TGTGCCAGCAGCCTACAGGGGGCGGGTGGCTACACCTTC

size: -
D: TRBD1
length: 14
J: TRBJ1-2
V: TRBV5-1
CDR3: CASSLEGTGYGYTF
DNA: TGCGCCAGCAGCCTCGAAGGGACAGGGTATGGCTACACCTTC

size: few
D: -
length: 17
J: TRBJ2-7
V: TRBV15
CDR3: CATSRGSLYGRDYEQYF
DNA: TGTGCCACCAGCAGGGGATCCCTCTACGGCAGGGACTACGAGCAGTACTTC

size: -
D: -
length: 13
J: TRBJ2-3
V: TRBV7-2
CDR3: CASSLTGTDTQYF
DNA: TGTGCCAGCAGCTTAACGGGCACAGATACGCAGTATTTT

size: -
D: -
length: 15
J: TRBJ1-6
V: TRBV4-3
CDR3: CASSSDRNYNSPLHF
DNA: TGCGCCAGCAGCTCGGACAGAAACTATAATTCACCCCTCCACTTT

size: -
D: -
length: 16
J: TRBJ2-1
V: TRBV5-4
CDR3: CASSLMTVSSYNEQFF
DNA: TGTGCCAGCAGCCTCATGACTGTAAGCTCCTACAATGAGCAGTTCTTC

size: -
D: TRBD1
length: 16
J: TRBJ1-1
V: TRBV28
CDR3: CASSFFVGTGNTEAFF
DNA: TGTGCCAGCAGTTTTTTCGTGGGGACAGGGAACACTGAAGCTTTCTTT

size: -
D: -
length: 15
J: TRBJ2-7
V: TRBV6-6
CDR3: CASSYSMGQSYEQYF
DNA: TGTGCCAGCAGTTACTCGATGGGGCAGTCCTACGAGCAGTACTTC

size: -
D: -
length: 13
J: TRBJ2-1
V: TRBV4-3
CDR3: CASSQGGVNEQFF
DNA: TGCGCCAGCAGCCAAGGGGGCGTTAATGAGCAGTTCTTC

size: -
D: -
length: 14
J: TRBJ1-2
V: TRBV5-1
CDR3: CASSFEGPNYGYTF
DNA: TGCGCCAGCAGCTTCGAGGGTCCTAACTATGGCTACACCTTC

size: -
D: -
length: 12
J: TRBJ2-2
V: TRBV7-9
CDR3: CAGLAATGELFF
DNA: TGTGCCGGTCTAGCTGCCACCGGGGAGCTGTTTTTT

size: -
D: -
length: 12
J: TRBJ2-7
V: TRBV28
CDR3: CASSSRWYEQYF
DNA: TGTGCCAGCAGTTCGCGATGGTACGAGCAGTACTTC

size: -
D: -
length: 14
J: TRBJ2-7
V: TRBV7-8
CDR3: CASSLVTVPPGQYF
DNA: TGTGCCAGCAGCTTAGTTACGGTACCCCCGGGGCAGTACTTC